Each of the 17 T cell receptor beta chains below was sequenced from the same sample in a study of response to subunit inactivated influenza vaccine. In TCRdb, the RT-PCR reads were re-called with MiXCR into one record per CDR3 protein. The sample holds roughly 500,000 distinct CDR3 sequences, about 15% seen once. Sequencing used CD4+ T cells sorted from PBMCs, obtained roughly 24 months after vaccination. These receptors came from a man aged 50 to 69 who received an inactivated influenza vaccine.

The chain links TRBV20-1 to TRBJ2-7, with D possibly TRBD2 on 6 matching bases. The length of the CDR3 is 14 residues. Trimming took 6 bases from V and 2 from J, leaving 17 bases between them. Per germline, CDR1 DFQATT and CDR2 SNEGSKA (reference sequence). The CDR3 region has the DNA TGCAGTGCACCTACTAGCTTAGGGACCTACGAGCAGTACTTC. This codes for CSAPTSLGTYEQYF.

This clonotype has only a few counts. The V and J genes are TRBV29-1 and TRBJ2-7; 8 nucleotides agree with TRBD1. Unmatched junction bases numbered 6, after V lost 7 bases and J lost 4 bases. CDR1 is SQVTM, CDR2 ANQGSEA, per germline. The CDR3 contains 12 residues. CDR3 coding DNA: TGCAGCGGCGGACAGGGTCGGTACGAGCAGTACTTC. It codes for CSGGQGRYEQYF.

This clonotype appeared many times. V and J are TRBV7-8 and TRBJ2-1; 9 bases agree with TRBD1. Germline V lookup: CDR1 SGHVS, CDR2 FQNEAQ. The V gene end was trimmed by 8 bases and the J gene end by 2 bases; junction bases not matched to a gene: 4. The CDR3 contains 14 residues. The CDR3 DNA reads as TGTGCCAGCGGGAGACAGGGGGCCTACAATGAGCAGTTCTTC. It encodes CASGRQGAYNEQFF.

As concerns this clonotype: At one end the junction does not follow the germline gene, possibly because of a read error. The CDR3, as DNA: TGTGCGAGCAGTTTCCATGGCGAGGGCTATGGCTACACCTTC. Translation: CASSFHGEGYGYTF. The rearrangement joins TRBV28 to TRBJ1-2, with D uncertain. The germline gives CDR1 MDHEN, CDR2 SYDVKM. This CDR3 contains 14 residues.

This clonotype was observed a handful of times. This chain links TRBV6-2 or TRBV6-3 with TRBJ1-1, with a weak D call TRBD1 (6 bases). The CDR3 sequence is 15 residues long. Germline V gene lookup returns CDR1 MNHEY and CDR2 SVGEGT. V lost 6 bases and J lost 6, with 20 bases in between. CDR3 sequence: CASSPLRVGGSEAFF. Written as DNA, the CDR3 is TGTGCCAGCAGCCCACTAAGGGTAGGGGGTTCTGAAGCTTTCTTT.

The rearrangement joins TRBV27 to TRBJ2-7, with D tentatively TRBD1 (6 bases). Per germline, CDR1 MNHEY and CDR2 SMNVEV (reference sequence). CDR3 size: 16 residues. The V end lost 1 base, the J end lost 5 bases, and 18 bases lay between the germline ends. The CDR3 sequence is CASSLFFGQSGNEQYF. CDR3 in DNA: TGTGCCAGCAGTTTATTTTTTGGACAGTCGGGTAACGAGCAGTACTTC.

This clonotype was picked up many times. This rearrangement joins TRBV7-2 to TRBJ1-1; 8 bases align to TRBD1. This CDR3 is built from 13 residues. V lost 5 bases, J lost 5 bases, and 4 bases stayed unmatched. CDR1 is SGHTA and CDR2 is FQGNSA in the germline V gene. The CDR3 reads CASSAQGATEAFF. CDR3 nucleotides: TGTGCCAGCAGCGCTCAGGGGGCAACTGAAGCTTTCTTT.

The chain uses TRBV6-1 and TRBJ2-5; D tentatively fits TRBD1 or TRBD2 (5 bases each). This CDR3 region has 14 residues. V was shortened by 2 bases and J by 7 bases, with 14 bases between the two germline ends. CDR1 is MNHNS, CDR2 SASEGT, per germline. The CDR3 region has the DNA TGTGCCAGCAGTGAATTTCAGGGTCGGGGGACCCAGTACTTC. It encodes CASSEFQGRGTQYF.

This clonotype was recorded at least ten times. This chain links TRBV9 with TRBJ2-7; 8 nucleotides match TRBD1. V shed 1 base, J shed 6 bases, and the junction held 12 bases outside the gene matches. The CDR3 runs 16 residues. Germline CDR1 reads SGDLS; CDR2 reads YYNGEE. CDR3 loop: CASSVMTGITGGEQYF. The DNA for the CDR3 is TGTGCCAGCAGCGTAATGACCGGGATCACAGGGGGCGAGCAGTACTTC.

The V and J genes are TRBV5-5 and TRBJ2-5, with unresolved D. Trimming cost V 2 bases and J 5 bases, with 13 bases left between them. In germline, CDR1 is SGHKS, CDR2 YYEKEE (reference sequence). This CDR3 has 14 residues. CDR3 bases: TGTGCCAGCAGCTTTATACTTTCTCCGGAGACCCAGTACTTC. Its translation is CASSFILSPETQYF.

The sample holds many counts of this clonotype. V gene TRBV5-5 combines with J gene TRBJ1-1; no clear D gene. In germline, CDR1 is SGHKS, CDR2 YYEKEE (reference sequence). Trimming pared 1 base from V and 0 bases from J, leaving 16 bases between. The CDR3 runs 17 residues. CDR3 nucleotide sequence: TGTGCCAGCAGCTTGCAAGGTTTGGGTGGGCTGAACACTGAAGCTTTCTTT. Encoded protein: CASSLQGLGGLNTEAFF.

This clonotype was observed a handful of times. This chain connects TRBV5-4 to TRBJ1-1; D not certain. Germline V gene lookup returns CDR1 SGHNT and CDR2 YYREEE (reference sequence). Trimming stripped 4 bases from V and 1 base from J, with 14 bases between. The CDR3 contains 15 residues. The CDR3 sequence is CASSRREKANTEAFF. CDR3 nucleotide sequence: TGTGCCAGCAGCAGAAGGGAGAAGGCGAACACTGAAGCTTTCTTT. The full variable domain, rest sourced from reference TRBV5-4 and TRBJ1-1, is ETGVTQSPTHLIKTRGQQVTLRCSSQSGHNTVSWYQQALGQGPQFIFQYYREEENGRGNFPPRFSGLQFPNYSSELNVNALELDDSALYLCASSRREKANTEAFFGQGTRLTVV.

This clonotype appeared a few times. J is TRBJ2-1 and V is TRBV5-1; TRBD2 matches at 12 bases. Germline V gives CDR1 SGHRS, CDR2 YFSETQ. This CDR3 contains 16 residues. V lost 3 bases, J lost 7 bases, and 8 bases stayed unmatched. For the CDR3, the DNA is TGCGCCAGCAGCTGGACTAGCGGGACCGACCTAAATGAGCAGTTCTTC. Its translation: CASSWTSGTDLNEQFF.

In this sample, this clonotype turned up many times. This rearrangement joins TRBV7-2 to TRBJ2-3, with D possibly matching TRBD2 (6 bases). CDR1 and CDR2 from the germline V gene are SGHTA and FQGNSA. This CDR3 region has 14 residues. V lost 7 bases to trimming and J lost 0 bases, with 11 bases between them. CDR3 in DNA: TGTGCCAGCAAATCGGGGGTTAGCACAGATACGCAGTATTTT. Residues: CASKSGVSTDTQYF.

V gene TRBV6-1 combines with J gene TRBJ2-5; TRBD2 matches at 12 bases. The V gene end was trimmed by 6 bases and the J gene end by 5 bases; junction bases not matched to a gene: 7. Germline V lookup: CDR1 MNHNS, CDR2 SASEGT. There are 15 residues in the CDR3. In nucleotides, the CDR3 is TGTGCCAGCAGAACGACTAGCGGGGGCGGGGAGACCCAGTACTTC. Translated: CASRTTSGGGETQYF.

The chain couples TRBV19 to TRBJ2-1; 7 bases match TRBD1. J gave up 5 bases and V 5 bases, and 3 bases lay outside the gene matches. The CDR3 runs 13 residues. Germline V lookup: CDR1 LNHDA, CDR2 SQIVND (reference sequence). The CDR3 loop reads CASSGGQHNEQFF. CDR3 nucleotides: TGTGCCAGTAGTGGGGGACAGCACAATGAGCAGTTCTTC.

The V call is TRBV29-1, the J call TRBJ2-1; D might be TRBD2 (6 bases). V lost 3 bases and J lost 9, with 15 bases in between. The CDR3 consists of 13 residues. From germline, CDR1 is SQVTM and CDR2 ANQGSEA. This CDR3 reads CSVELSRRGEQFF. The CDR3 DNA sequence: TGCAGCGTTGAGCTCTCCCGGCGGGGTGAGCAGTTCTTC.